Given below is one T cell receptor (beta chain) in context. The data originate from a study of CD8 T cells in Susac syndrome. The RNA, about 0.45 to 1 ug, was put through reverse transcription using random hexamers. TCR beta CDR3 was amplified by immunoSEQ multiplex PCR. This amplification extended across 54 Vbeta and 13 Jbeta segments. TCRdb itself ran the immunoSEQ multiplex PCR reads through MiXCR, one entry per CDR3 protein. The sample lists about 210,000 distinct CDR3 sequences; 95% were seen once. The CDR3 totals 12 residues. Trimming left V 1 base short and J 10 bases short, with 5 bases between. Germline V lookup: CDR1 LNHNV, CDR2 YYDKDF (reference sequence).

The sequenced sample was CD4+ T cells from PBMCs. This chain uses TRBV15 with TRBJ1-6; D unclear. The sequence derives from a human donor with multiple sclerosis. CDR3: CATSRVDSPLHF. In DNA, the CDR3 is TGTGCCACCAGCAGAGTCGACTCACCCCTCCACTTT.